What follows describes a single T cell receptor beta chain. The source of the sample is a study of T cell changes during pregnancy in multiple sclerosis. Repertoires were generated with immunoSEQ multiplex PCR, while TCRdb's copy carries only in-frame clones and drops some. The sample has 91,000 or so clones; around 93% are singletons. This CDR3 has 17 residues. V dropped 0 bases and J dropped 4 bases, with 16 bases sitting between them. The germline V gene has CDR1 SGHTA and CDR2 FQGNSA. This specimen was peripheral blood, taken after pregnancy. The sequence was collected from a female donor with multiple sclerosis, enrolled in a pregnancy study. The J gene is TRBJ2-1, the V gene TRBV7-2; D is unresolved. DNA of the CDR3: TGTGCCAGCAGCTTAGCGCTAGAAACCGCCCCGTACAATGAGCAGTTCTTC. This translates into CASSLALETAPYNEQFF.